This T cell receptor (beta chain) was sequenced for a study of blood T cell repertoires in COVID-19. Study as a whole: Whether acute or convalescent, the COVID-19 samples came from the United States, Italy and Spain.

Profiled with immunoSEQ multiplex PCR; TCRdb holds only in-frame clones, not every one. The sample has tens of thousands of clones; 87% are singletons. CDR3 length equals 13 residues. Germline CDR1 and CDR2: KGHDR and SFDVKD. Trimming removed 6 bases from V and 6 bases from J, with 13 bases in between. The sequencing input was peripheral blood. V is TRBV24-1 and J is TRBJ1-2; no reliable D call. This TCR was sampled from a man aged 60 to 69 with active COVID-19. The CDR3 region has the DNA TGTGCCACCAGTTCGGCTAGGCGAGATGGCTACACCTTC. Translating it yields CATSSARRDGYTF.